One TCR beta chain is described in this entry. The V and J ends lost 7 bases and 1 base, in that order; junction bases with no gene match: 12. This CDR3 comprises 17 residues. Germline-derived CDR1 and CDR2 are SGDLS and YYNGEE. These data come from a study of blood T cell repertoires in COVID-19. Study information: Samples taken during acute and convalescent COVID-19 were collected in the United States, Italy and Spain. Sample material is recorded as cDNA or gDNA derived from T cells, B-cell-depleted T cells, or PBMCs.

In Seattle, patients joined the study during active infection and were tracked longitudinally. Assay: immunoSEQ multiplex PCR; the TCRdb copy retains only in-frame clones and omits some. The table includes 85,000 to 120,000 clones, 70% to 80% detected once. The genes are TRBV9 and TRBJ2-1; 9 bases agree with TRBD2. The TCR originated in a man older than 75 with COVID-19, enrolled during active disease. Sequences were obtained from peripheral blood. The CDR3 loop is CASPTPSGTASYNEQFF. Written as DNA, the CDR3 is TGTGCCAGCCCCACCCCTAGCGGGACAGCTTCCTACAATGAGCAGTTCTTC.